This T cell receptor beta chain originates from a study of OX40 agonist ivuxolimab in advanced cancers. The data were produced by immunoSEQ multiplex PCR, yet TCRdb's version contains in-frame clones alone and is incomplete. Of approximately 60,000 clones listed, about 89% are singletons. Study-wide results and limits: Expanded peripheral T cells had an undetermined antigen specificity. Partly responding patients at 0.1-3.0 mg/kg showed some of the smallest clonal expansion. CD4+ T cells averaged fewer expanded clones than CD8+ T cells.

A note on this clone: Its antigen is unidentified.

Sampling of blood occurred at baseline, cycle 4 day 1, and cycle 7 day 1. The sequence was collected from an adult with an advanced solid tumor such as melanoma, head and neck, liver or kidney cancer. The material was CD4+ or CD8+ T cells sorted from blood, obtained in a trial of the OX40 agonist ivuxolimab.

This CDR3 is CAWSQAGVYIQYF. CDR3 DNA: TGTGCCTGGAGTCAGGCAGGGGTATATATTCAGTACTTC. The J gene is TRBJ2-4, the V gene TRBV30, with D perhaps matching TRBD1 (6 bases). This CDR3 spans 13 amino acids. Germline V gene lookup returns CDR1 GTSNPN and CDR2 SVGIG (reference sequence). Between the trimmed V and J ends, which lost 2 bases and 10 bases, there was a span of 15 bases.